Below, one T cell receptor beta chain is given with its context. Its target is unknown. The data belong to a study of T cell responses to AZD1222 COVID-19 vaccine. Germline assignment: CDR1 SNHLY and CDR2 FYNNEI. The CDR3 has 15 amino acids. After removal of 4 bases from V and 1 base from J, the junction contained 4 bases not matched to a gene. Whole-study findings and limits: Targets within unmutated variant regions were reportedly found for nearly half of spike-specific TCRs.

Assay: immunoSEQ multiplex PCR; the TCRdb copy retains only in-frame clones and omits some. The sample shows 90,000 to 150,000 clones, about 90% of them seen only once. This material consisted of peripheral blood, taken on day 0 of AZD1222 vaccination. The genes are TRBV2 and TRBJ2-1; TRBD1 matches at 7 bases. The receptor was derived from an adult in good health. The chain's CDR3 is CASSAQGVSYNEQFF. Here the CDR3 DNA reads TGTGCCAGCAGTGCGCAGGGGGTTTCCTACAATGAGCAGTTCTTC.